This TCR beta chain was sequenced in a study of identical twins. This clonotype turned up a few times. TCRdb recomputed calls from the 5' RACE reads with MiXCR, one row per CDR3 protein. The sample records fewer than 250,000 distinct CDR3 sequences, approximately 8.3% being singletons. The trim removed 3 bases at V and 5 bases at J, leaving 18 bases unmatched. The germline V gene has CDR1 MGHDK and CDR2 SYGVNS. CDR3 length: 19 residues. The data also belong to a second study, concerning yellow fever vaccine responses in identical twins. According to that study: As reported, the vaccine T cell response of twins seemed partly convergent and partly personalized.

The sample was memory (CD45RO+) T cells sorted from blood. This sequence joins TRBV25-1 and TRBJ2-1; 8 bases map to TRBD1. This receptor was identified in a woman in her late teens or twenties in good health. The CDR3: CASSDNQDRVGLRDNEQFF. In DNA, the CDR3 is TGTGCCAGCAGTGACAACCAGGACAGGGTAGGCTTGCGTGACAATGAGCAGTTCTTC.